Listed below are T cell receptor beta chains from one sample, sequenced in a study of tumor and adjacent non-tumor tissue in lung cancer. TCRdb redid the calling of the multiplex PCR reads with MiXCR, one entry per CDR3 protein. Here the sample spans tens of thousands of distinct CDR3 sequences, about 55% being singletons. What was sequenced was distant non-tumor lung tissue. The receptor set was obtained from a man between 65 and 85 years old with non-small cell lung cancer. CDR3s include the opening cysteine and the closing phenylalanine or tryptophan. The order of the fields is V gene, J gene, clone size, CDR3 length, D gene, CDR3 protein, CDR3 DNA. D genes are given only for firm matches. Only part of the rows carry a size: once, few, many, or a class if the clone is expanded.

TRBV4-2,TRBJ1-2,many,12,NA,CASSQQGYGYTF,TGTGCCAGCAGCCAACAGGGCTATGGCTACACCTTC
TRBV6-6,TRBJ2-7,NA,14,NA,CASRGPGSLLRQYF,TGTGCCAGCCGGGGCCCAGGTTCCCTACTTAGGCAGTACTTC
TRBV20-1,TRBJ1-1,NA,14,NA,CSAGVGQMNTEAFF,TGCAGTGCTGGTGTGGGACAAATGAACACTGAAGCTTTCTTT
TRBV4-1,TRBJ1-6,NA,16,NA,CTSSQDGAGKISPLHF,TGCACCAGCAGCCAGGATGGGGCAGGGAAGATTTCACCCCTCCACTTT
TRBV28,TRBJ2-1,NA,15,TRBD2,CGSKGPGGALNEQFF,TGTGGCAGCAAAGGGCCGGGGGGGGCCCTCAATGAGCAGTTCTTC
TRBV11-2,TRBJ2-1,NA,16,TRBD1,CASRFGKGQGYYKQFF,TGTGCCAGCAGATTCGGTAAGGGACAGGGCTACTATAAGCAGTTCTTC
TRBV7-8,TRBJ2-2,many,16,TRBD1,CASSRTDRGGTGELFF,TGTGCCAGCAGCAGAACTGACAGGGGGGGAACCGGGGAGCTGTTTTTT
TRBV7-9,TRBJ2-1,NA,13,NA,CTSRFRSYNEQFF,TGTACCAGCAGGTTTCGCTCCTACAATGAGCAGTTCTTC
TRBV10-2,TRBJ1-1,NA,14,NA,CDSSEDTLDTEAFF,TGCGATAGTAGTGAGGACACCCTTGACACTGAAGCTTTCTTT
TRBV6-5,TRBJ2-7,NA,15,NA,CASSYSSDSPGKQYF,TGTGCCAGCAGTTACTCCTCGGACAGCCCAGGTAAGCAGTACTTC
TRBV11-2,TRBJ2-2,NA,13,NA,CASSPQGTGELSF,TGTGCCAGCAGTCCGCAGGGGACCGGGGAGCTGTCATTT
TRBV4-1,TRBJ1-2,many,16,TRBD1,CASSHGDRGTNYGYTF,TGCGCCAGCAGCCACGGGGACAGAGGAACTAACTATGGCTACACCTTC
TRBV29-1,TRBJ1-1,NA,14,NA,CSVGRQGLNTEAFF,TGCAGCGTTGGGCGGCAGGGGCTCAACACTGAAGCTTTCTTT
TRBV6-6,TRBJ2-1,many,14,NA,CASSWRSSYNEQFF,TGTGCCAGCAGTTGGCGGAGCTCCTACAATGAGCAGTTCTTC
TRBV11-1,TRBJ2-1,many,14,TRBD2,CASSFSSGGNEQFF,TGTGCCAGCAGCTTTTCCAGCGGGGGGAATGAGCAGTTCTTC
TRBV12-3/TRBV12-4,TRBJ1-1,NA,13,NA,CASSLTERAEAFF,TGTGCCAGTAGTTTGACAGAGCGGGCTGAAGCTTTCTTT
TRBV5-1,TRBJ2-7,few,15,TRBD2,CASSDSGGFPYEQYF,TGCGCCAGCAGCGATAGCGGGGGCTTCCCCTACGAGCAGTACTTC
TRBV7-9,TRBJ2-3,many,16,TRBD1,CASSPDRDGFTDTQYF,TGTGCCAGCAGCCCGGACAGGGATGGGTTCACAGATACGCAGTATTTT
TRBV6-5,TRBJ2-4,NA,16,NA,CASSYSISGGENTQYF,TGTGCCAGCAGTTACTCGATTAGTGGGGGCGAAAACACTCAGTACTTC
TRBV6-5,TRBJ2-6,NA,17,NA,CTSSSIYREIRANALTF,TGTACCAGCAGTTCCATATATCGGGAGATTAGGGCCAACGCCCTGACTTTC
TRBV18,TRBJ2-5,NA,13,NA,CASSLQEQETQYF,TGTGCCAGCTCCCTCCAGGAGCAAGAGACCCAGTACTTC
TRBV12-3/TRBV12-4,TRBJ1-2,NA,15,NA,CDSSPGEVSNYGYTF,TGTGACAGCAGCCCCGGCGAGGTCTCGAACTATGGCTACACCTTC
TRBV4-1,TRBJ2-7,many,16,NA,CASSQEPQGSLYEQYF,TGCGCCAGCAGCCAAGAACCTCAGGGATCGCTTTACGAGCAGTACTTC
TRBV28,TRBJ2-3,few,16,TRBD2,CASSLGVAGGVDTQYF,TGTGCCAGCAGTTTAGGGGTAGCGGGGGGGGTAGATACGCAGTATTTT
TRBV11-1,TRBJ2-1,once,15,TRBD2,CDNLRTSGSYNEQFF,TGTGACAACTTGCGGACTAGCGGCTCCTACAATGAGCAGTTCTTC
TRBV12-3/TRBV12-4,TRBJ2-1,NA,14,NA,CASSLEVGYNEQFF,TGTGCCAGCAGTTTAGAGGTTGGATACAATGAGCAGTTCTTC
TRBV6-1,TRBJ2-1,many,16,TRBD1,CASSRSDRPPYNEQFF,TGTGCCAGCAGTAGGTCGGACAGGCCCCCCTACAATGAGCAGTTCTTC
TRBV28,TRBJ2-1,NA,17,NA,CASGTRLAVGTYNEQFF,TGTGCCAGCGGTACGAGATTAGCGGTGGGCACCTACAATGAGCAGTTCTTC
TRBV12-3/TRBV12-4,TRBJ2-5,NA,15,NA,CDSSFGMGPVETQYF,TGTGACAGCAGTTTCGGGATGGGACCGGTGGAGACCCAGTACTTC
TRBV20-1,TRBJ2-7,many,14,NA,CSAPRPQGDYEQYF,TGCAGTGCTCCAAGACCGCAGGGTGACTACGAGCAGTACTTC
TRBV21-1,TRBJ1-5,once,14,NA,CASSKGGEWKPQHF,TGTGCCAGCAGCAAAGGTGGCGAGTGGAAGCCCCAGCATTTT
TRBV28,TRBJ1-2,NA,12,TRBD1,CTSRGLSYGYTF,TGTACCAGCAGGGGGCTTAGCTATGGCTACACCTTC
TRBV5-6,TRBJ2-1,few,19,TRBD2,CASSSYMTSEASSYNEQFF,TGTGCCAGCAGCTCCTATATGACTAGCGAGGCGAGCTCCTACAATGAGCAGTTCTTC
TRBV5-1,TRBJ2-7,few,15,TRBD1,CASSLGGGAMNEQYF,TGCGCCAGCAGCTTGGGAGGGGGCGCGATGAACGAGCAGTACTTC
TRBV28,TRBJ2-5,few,15,TRBD2,CASSVTGGRRETQYF,TGTGCCAGCAGTGTGACGGGAGGGCGTCGAGAGACCCAGTACTTC
TRBV5-4,TRBJ2-7,many,14,NA,CASSLGAGINEQYF,TGTGCCAGCAGCTTAGGGGCAGGGATCAACGAGCAGTACTTC
TRBV5-5,TRBJ1-4,NA,17,TRBD1,CASNLWVPGQYREKLFF,TGTGCCAGCAACTTGTGGGTCCCGGGACAGTATCGGGAAAAACTGTTTTTT
TRBV6-2/TRBV6-3,TRBJ1-4,many,14,NA,CASSVWGNNEKLFF,TGTGCCAGCTCCGTATGGGGGAATAATGAAAAACTGTTTTTT
TRBV20-1,TRBJ1-4,few,14,NA,CSAIAGAANEKLFF,TGCAGTGCTATTGCGGGGGCAGCTAATGAAAAACTGTTTTTT
TRBV6-5,TRBJ1-6,NA,15,TRBD1,CASSTPGQAHSPLHF,TGTGCCAGCAGTACGCCGGGACAGGCCCATTCACCCCTCCACTTT
TRBV11-2,TRBJ2-3,many,15,NA,CASSLGGSSTDTQYF,TGTGCCAGCAGCTTAGGGGGATCTAGCACAGATACGCAGTATTTT
TRBV4-1,TRBJ2-2,NA,18,NA,CANSREGPRASYTGELFF,TGCGCAAACAGCCGAGAGGGGCCGAGGGCCAGCTACACCGGGGAGCTGTTTTTT
TRBV11-2,TRBJ2-2,NA,16,TRBD2,CASSLGRLALAGESFF,TGTGCCAGCAGCTTAGGTCGACTAGCCTTGGCCGGAGAGTCGTTTTTT
TRBV11-2,TRBJ2-7,NA,14,NA,CASSLLRGSYEQYF,TGTGCCAGCAGCCTCCTGAGGGGAAGTTACGAGCAGTACTTC
TRBV6-1,TRBJ2-1,NA,16,TRBD2,CASSERLAISYNEQFF,TGTGCCAGCAGTGAGAGACTAGCGATCTCCTATAATGAGCAGTTCTTC
TRBV11-2,TRBJ2-4,NA,11,NA,CASSTGPALHF,TGCGCCAGCAGCACGGGACCAGCGTTGCACTTC
TRBV29-1,TRBJ1-1,NA,12,NA,CSTTPANTEAFF,TGTAGCACCACCCCGGCGAACACTGAAGCTTTCTTT
TRBV12-3/TRBV12-4,TRBJ1-1,NA,14,TRBD1,CVSNPRTGHRVAFF,TGTGTCAGCAACCCCAGGACAGGGCACCGGGTAGCTTTCTTT
TRBV20-1,TRBJ1-2,NA,14,NA,CSAIVTGTNYGYTF,TGCAGTGCTATCGTTACTGGGACTAACTATGGCTACACCTTC
TRBV11-3,TRBJ2-5,NA,13,NA,CASACDRQETQYF,TGTGCCAGCGCATGCGACAGACAGGAGACCCAGTACTTC
TRBV6-5,TRBJ2-3,many,11,NA,CASRDTDTQYF,TGTGCCAGCAGAGACACAGATACGCAGTATTTT
TRBV11-3,TRBJ2-1,NA,15,NA,CASSLLAWVNGEQFF,TGTGCCAGCAGCCTTCTAGCGTGGGTTAACGGTGAGCAGTTCTTC